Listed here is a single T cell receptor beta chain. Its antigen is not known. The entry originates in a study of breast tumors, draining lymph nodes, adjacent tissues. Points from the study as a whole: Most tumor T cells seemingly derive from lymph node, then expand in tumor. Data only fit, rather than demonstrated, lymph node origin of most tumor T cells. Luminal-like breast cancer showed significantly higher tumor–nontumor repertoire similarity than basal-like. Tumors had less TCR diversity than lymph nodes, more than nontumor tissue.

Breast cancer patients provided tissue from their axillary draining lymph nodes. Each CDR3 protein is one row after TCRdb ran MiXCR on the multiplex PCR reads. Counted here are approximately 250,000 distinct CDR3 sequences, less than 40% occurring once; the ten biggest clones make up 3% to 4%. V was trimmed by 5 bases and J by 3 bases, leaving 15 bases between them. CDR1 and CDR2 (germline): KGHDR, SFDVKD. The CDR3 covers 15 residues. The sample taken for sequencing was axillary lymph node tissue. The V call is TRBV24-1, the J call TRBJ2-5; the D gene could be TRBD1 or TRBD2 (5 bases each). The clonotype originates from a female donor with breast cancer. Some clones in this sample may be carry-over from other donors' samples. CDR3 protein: CATSVSGPGEETQYF. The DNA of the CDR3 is TGTGCCACCAGTGTTTCGGGGCCCGGGGAAGAGACCCAGTACTTC.